The 18 T cell receptor beta chains below come from one sample, sequenced in a study of regulatory T cells in long-lasting Graves disease. The time point denotes: persistent/refractory GD, antithyroid drugs over 5 years with positive TRAb. There was RNA extracted from PBMCs, and the TCR library was made from it. CDR3 regions were amplified by Arm-PCR using iRepertoire HTBI primers to build TCR beta libraries. TCRdb fed the multiplex PCR reads into MiXCR, producing one record per CDR3 protein. Here the sample spans approximately 400,000 distinct CDR3 sequences, about 20% being singletons. The specimen comprised peripheral blood mononuclear cells (PBMCs), sampled when the disease was refractory, from a patient treated with antithyroid drugs. The receptors stem from a female donor with Graves disease.

CDR3 protein: CASTPGQGAETQYF. For the CDR3, the DNA is TGTGCCAGTACCCCGGGACAGGGGGCAGAGACCCAGTACTTC. This chain links TRBV19 with TRBJ2-5; 12 bases align to TRBD1. Trimming at V came to 7 bases and at J to 4 bases, leaving 4 bases not matched to a gene. The germline V gene encodes CDR1 LNHDA and CDR2 SQIVND (reference sequence). The CDR3 runs 14 residues.

Concerning this clonotype itself: This may be a read error: a much more frequent sequence differs by one nucleotide. The V and J genes are TRBV29-1 and TRBJ1-2; 9 bases agree with TRBD1. Germline V lookup: CDR1 SQVTM, CDR2 ANQGSEA. This CDR3 contains 14 residues. The CDR3 sequence is CSVDGQGKNYGCTF. CDR3 sequence (DNA): TGCAGCGTTGATGGACAGGGGAAAAACTATGGCTGCACCTTC.

This clonotype turned up a few times. The chain uses TRBV9 and TRBJ1-1, with D possibly TRBD1 on 6 matching bases. The CDR3 spans 15 residues. Per the germline V gene, CDR1 is SGDLS and CDR2 is YYNGEE. Trimming removed 4 bases from V and 1 base from J, with 14 bases in between. Written as DNA, the CDR3 is TGTGCCAGCAGCCCCCAGGGGCTCACGAACACTGAAGCTTTCTTT. This encodes CASSPQGLTNTEAFF.

This clonotype was detected ten times or more. The chain joins TRBV28 to TRBJ1-1; TRBD1 aligns across 10 bases. With 6 bases clipped from V and 5 bases from J, the junction kept 3 bases outside the gene matches. The germline V gene encodes CDR1 MDHEN and CDR2 SYDVKM. This CDR3 spans 13 amino acids. CDR3 loop: CASRGQGETEAFF. As DNA, the CDR3 is TGTGCCAGCAGAGGACAGGGGGAAACTGAAGCTTTCTTT.

This rearrangement joins TRBV20-1 to TRBJ2-7; 9 nucleotides agree with TRBD1. This CDR3 has 13 residues. The germline gives CDR1 DFQATT, CDR2 SNEGSKA (reference sequence). V dropped 5 bases and J dropped 0; count of bases not matched to a gene: 2. CDR3 region: CSAGGQGSYEQYF. In DNA, the CDR3 is TGCAGTGCTGGGGGACAGGGCTCCTACGAGCAGTACTTC.

This clonotype was observed a single time. The chain is built from TRBV7-6 and TRBJ2-2, with D perhaps matching TRBD1 (5 bases). The CDR3 extends over 15 amino acids. Germline V gene sequence: CDR1 SGHVS, CDR2 FNYEAQ. V lost 0 bases to trimming and J lost 7 bases, with 12 bases between them. The CDR3 DNA reads as TGTGCCAGCAGCTTAGCGAAGCTGGGGCTCGGGGAGCTGTTTTTT. Amino acids: CASSLAKLGLGELFF. Supplemented by reference TRBV7-6 and TRBJ2-2, the full variable domain reads GAGVSQSPRYKVTKRGQDVALRCDPISGHVSLYWYRQALGQGPEFLTYFNYEAQQDKSGLPNDRFSAERPEGSISTLTIQRTEQRDSAMYRCASSLAKLGLGELFFGEGSRLTVL.

This clonotype was detected once. In nucleotides, the CDR3 is TGTGCCAGCAGCGTTACAGGGGGAGACACTGAAGCTTTCTTT. Translation gives CASSVTGGDTEAFF. The rearrangement links TRBV9 to TRBJ1-1; 8 positions agree with TRBD1. The J segment lost 3 bases and the V segment lost 2 bases, leaving 3 bases of the junction unmatched. The CDR3 is made up of 14 amino acids. The germline gives CDR1 SGDLS, CDR2 YYNGEE.

This clonotype was observed at least ten times. The junction departs from germline at one end; a sequencing error may be responsible. The chain combines TRBV2 with TRBJ2-5; the D gene is possibly TRBD2 (6 bases). The CDR3 runs to 11 residues. Germline assignment: CDR1 SNHLY and CDR2 FYNNEI. CDR3: CASSEWDSAYF. CDR3 coding DNA: TGTGCCAGCAGTGAATGGGACTCCGCCTATTTC.

This clonotype was found many times. The rearrangement links TRBV6-5 to TRBJ1-5; TRBD1 aligns across 8 bases. The CDR3 runs 15 residues. Unmatched junction bases numbered 7, after V lost 2 bases and J lost 7 bases. CDR1 MNHEY and CDR2 SVGAGI come from the germline V gene. The CDR3 here is CASSYRRGPEQPQHF. The CDR3 DNA sequence: TGTGCCAGCAGTTACCGCAGGGGGCCGGAACAGCCCCAGCATTTT.

V usage is TRBV19 and J usage is TRBJ1-2; D is unresolved. V lost 7 bases and J 6 bases, leaving 18 bases between the germline ends. There are 14 residues in the CDR3. The germline V gene encodes CDR1 LNHDA and CDR2 SQIVND (reference sequence). This CDR3 reads CASKIAPQTHGYTF. CDR3 nucleotide sequence: TGTGCCAGTAAGATTGCCCCCCAAACTCATGGCTACACCTTC.

This clonotype appeared a few times. V usage is TRBV5-1 and J usage is TRBJ1-5; the D is unclear. The germline V and J ends were trimmed by 4 bases and 3 bases, with 11 bases remaining between them. This CDR3 is 14 amino acids long. Germline V gives CDR1 SGHRS, CDR2 YFSETQ. The CDR3 DNA reads as TGCGCCAGCAGCCCCTCCCCGGACAATCAGCCCCAGCATTTT. Translated: CASSPSPDNQPQHF.

The chain employs TRBV6-1 and TRBJ1-4; D is uncertain. This CDR3 region has 15 residues. Germline V gene sequence: CDR1 MNHNS, CDR2 SASEGT. Trimming took 6 bases from V and 8 from J, leaving 19 bases between them. The CDR3 reads CASSLGRNGREKLFF. The CDR3 DNA follows: TGTGCCAGCAGCTTAGGACGGAATGGAAGGGAAAAACTGTTTTTT.

This clonotype has ten or more counts. The chain uses TRBV7-8 and TRBJ2-7; 9 bases match TRBD1. This CDR3 is 17 amino acids long. J lost 4 bases, V lost 1 base, and 11 bases had no gene match. Germline assignment: CDR1 SGHVS and CDR2 FQNEAQ. The CDR3 region is CASSLGSPGQGMYEQYF. The CDR3, as DNA: TGTGCCAGCAGCTTAGGGTCCCCGGGACAGGGAATGTACGAGCAGTACTTC.

Of note for this clonotype: This sequence may be a read error, since a much larger clone differs from it by one base. No conserved phenylalanine or tryptophan ends this CDR3, so it is likely a read error. The gene calls are TRBV12-3 or TRBV12-4 and TRBJ1-2; D is undetermined. This CDR3 is built from 15 residues. The DNA of the CDR3 is TGTGCCAGCAGTTTCGCAGTCCAGACTAAATATGGCTACACCTCC. Its translation is CASSFAVQTKYGYTS.

This clonotype was detected ten times or more. The chain is built from TRBV7-2 and TRBJ1-2, with D hard to call. This CDR3 has 13 amino acids. CDR1 SGHTA and CDR2 FQGNSA come from the germline V gene. Trimming pared 4 bases from V and 8 bases from J, leaving 14 bases between. The CDR3 DNA sequence: TGTGCCAGCAGCTCGAGAGTCGGAGGCGGCTACACCTTC. Its protein product is CASSSRVGGGYTF.

This clonotype was seen a handful of times. V and J are TRBV18 and TRBJ1-6; 11 bases line up with TRBD1. Unmatched junction bases numbered 5, after V lost 3 bases and J lost 7 bases. Germline CDR1 and CDR2: KGHSH and LQKENI. The CDR3 covers 16 residues. The CDR3 sequence is CASSPGQGALNSPLHF. The CDR3, as DNA: TGTGCCAGCTCACCCGGACAGGGGGCGTTGAATTCACCCCTCCACTTT.

Of note for this clonotype: The germline gene is not matched at one end of the junction; a read error may be the cause. J is TRBJ2-2 and V is TRBV5-1, with unresolved D. Germline CDR1 reads SGHRS; CDR2 reads YFSETQ. This CDR3 comprises 14 residues. CDR3 amino acids: CASRLDPNTGELFF. The CDR3 DNA reads TGCGCCAGCAGATTGGACCCTAACACCGGGGAGCTGTTTTTT. Using reference TRBV5-1 and TRBJ2-2 for the parts outside the CDR3, the full variable domain is KAGVTQTPRYLIKTRGQQVTLSCSPISGHRSVSWYQQTPGQGLQFLFEYFSETQRNKGNFPGRFSGRQFSNSRSEMNVSTLELGDSALYLCASRLDPNTGELFFGEGSRLTVL.

This clonotype was picked up a small number of times. This chain connects TRBV6-5 to TRBJ2-1; maybe TRBD1 (5 bases). The length of the CDR3 is 12 residues. Germline V gives CDR1 MNHEY, CDR2 SVGAGI. Trimming pared 2 bases from V and 10 bases from J, leaving 9 bases between. CDR3 loop: CASSYGASEQFF. CDR3 coding DNA: TGTGCCAGCAGTTACGGGGCCTCCGAGCAGTTCTTC.